These 7 T cell receptor beta chains originate from one sample sequenced in a study of early T cells in non-severe SARS-CoV-2 infection. One entry per CDR3 protein, called by TCRdb with MiXCR from the 5' RACE reads. Among roughly 35,000 distinct CDR3 sequences listed, approximately 10% were seen once. Sequences were obtained from whole blood. The receptors stem from an adult who was a healthcare worker with PCR-confirmed SARS-CoV-2 infection or an uninfected control (not recorded which).

This clonotype was observed at least ten times. This CDR3 reads CASSQAFDTDPHF. The CDR3 DNA sequence: TGTGCCAGCAGCCAAGCTTTCGACACAGACCCCCACTTT. V gene TRBV3-1 combines with J gene TRBJ1-6; D remains unclear. This CDR3 region has 13 residues. Per germline, CDR1 LGHDT and CDR2 YNNKEL (reference sequence). Trimming removed 1 base from V and 18 bases from J, with 16 bases in between.

The chain uses TRBV4-3 and TRBJ1-6; D unresolved. The V gene lost 1 base and the J gene lost 9 bases, with 7 bases spanning the gap. Germline lookup yields CDR1 LGHNA and CDR2 YSLEER. This CDR3 contains 13 residues. CDR3: CASSQADFSPLHF. In DNA form, the CDR3 reads TGCGCCAGCAGCCAAGCAGATTTTTCACCCCTCCACTTT.

This clonotype showed up many times. The rearrangement joins TRBV7-8 to TRBJ1-4, with D hard to call. Trimming left V 3 bases short and J 5 bases short, with 4 bases between. Germline V gene lookup returns CDR1 SGHVS and CDR2 FQNEAQ. The CDR3 covers 12 residues. CDR3 DNA: TGTGCCAGCAGCTTGGGGAATGAAAAACTGTTTTTT. This gives the protein CASSLGNEKLFF.

Ten or more counts support this clonotype. The chain links TRBV28 to TRBJ2-7; TRBD1 aligns across 7 bases. Germline V lookup: CDR1 MDHEN, CDR2 SYDVKM. The CDR3 runs to 14 residues. After removal of 2 bases from V and 2 bases from J, the junction contained 3 bases not matched to a gene. CDR3 amino acids: CASSLPGGTYEQYF. In nucleotides, the CDR3 is TGTGCCAGCAGTTTACCAGGGGGAACCTACGAGCAGTACTTC.

This clonotype was detected many times. V is TRBV7-9 and J is TRBJ1-2, with D hard to call. The length of the CDR3 is 16 residues. Germline V lookup: CDR1 SEHNR, CDR2 FQNEAQ (reference sequence). The germline V and J ends were trimmed by 1 base and 0 bases, with 12 bases remaining between them. CDR3: CASSLEGFIANYGYTF. Written as DNA, the CDR3 is TGTGCCAGCAGCTTAGAAGGTTTTATAGCTAACTATGGCTACACCTTC.

This clonotype was counted at least ten times. This chain joins TRBV4-3 and TRBJ1-1; 7 nucleotides align to TRBD1. Trimming took 4 bases from V and 3 from J; bases not matched to a gene: 5. CDR1 LGHNA and CDR2 YSLEER come from the germline V gene. This CDR3 comprises 14 residues. In DNA form, the CDR3 reads TGCGCCAGCAGCCTAACAACAGGGGACACTGAAGCTTTCTTT. Protein product: CASSLTTGDTEAFF.

This clonotype was observed many times. The genes are TRBV7-8 and TRBJ1-2, with TRBD1 as a possible D gene (6 bases). In germline, CDR1 is SGHVS, CDR2 FQNEAQ. Trimming shortened V by 4 bases and J by 7 bases, and 13 bases separated the two germline ends. CDR3 length equals 13 residues. The CDR3 here is CASSSLRGSGYTF. The CDR3 DNA is TGTGCCAGCAGCTCGCTCAGGGGTAGTGGCTACACCTTC.